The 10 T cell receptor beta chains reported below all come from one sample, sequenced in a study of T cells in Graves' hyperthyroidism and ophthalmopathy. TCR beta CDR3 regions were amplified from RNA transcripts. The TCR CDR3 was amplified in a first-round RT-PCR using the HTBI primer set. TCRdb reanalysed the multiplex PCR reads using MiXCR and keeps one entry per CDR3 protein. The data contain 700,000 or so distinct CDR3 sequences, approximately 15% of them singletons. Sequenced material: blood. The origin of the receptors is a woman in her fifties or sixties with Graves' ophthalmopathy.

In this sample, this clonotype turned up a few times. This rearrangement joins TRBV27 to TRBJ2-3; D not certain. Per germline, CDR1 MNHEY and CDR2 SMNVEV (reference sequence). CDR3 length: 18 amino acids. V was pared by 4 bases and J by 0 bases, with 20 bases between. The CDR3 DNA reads TGTGCCAGCAGTTCGGTTCGCGGAAGTTCCCCTAGCACAGATACGCAGTATTTT. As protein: CASSSVRGSSPSTDTQYF.

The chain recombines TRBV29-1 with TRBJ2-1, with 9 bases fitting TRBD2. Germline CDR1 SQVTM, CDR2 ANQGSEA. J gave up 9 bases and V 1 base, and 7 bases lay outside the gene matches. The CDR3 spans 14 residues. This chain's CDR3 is CSVEGREGRIEQFF. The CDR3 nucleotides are TGCAGCGTTGAAGGGCGGGAGGGCCGCATTGAGCAGTTCTTC.

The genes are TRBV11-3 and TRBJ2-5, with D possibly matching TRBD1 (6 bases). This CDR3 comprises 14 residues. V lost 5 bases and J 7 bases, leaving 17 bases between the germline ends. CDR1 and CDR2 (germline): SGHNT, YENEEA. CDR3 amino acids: CASSLGTLTGTQYF. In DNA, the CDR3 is TGTGCCAGCAGCCTCGGGACCCTGACAGGGACCCAGTACTTC.

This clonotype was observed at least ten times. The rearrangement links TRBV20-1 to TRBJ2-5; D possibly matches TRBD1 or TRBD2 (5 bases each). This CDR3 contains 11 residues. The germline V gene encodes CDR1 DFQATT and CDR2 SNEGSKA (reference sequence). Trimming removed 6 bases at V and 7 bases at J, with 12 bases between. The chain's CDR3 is CSAPTGGTQYF. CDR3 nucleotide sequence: TGCAGTGCGCCAACTGGGGGGACCCAGTACTTC.

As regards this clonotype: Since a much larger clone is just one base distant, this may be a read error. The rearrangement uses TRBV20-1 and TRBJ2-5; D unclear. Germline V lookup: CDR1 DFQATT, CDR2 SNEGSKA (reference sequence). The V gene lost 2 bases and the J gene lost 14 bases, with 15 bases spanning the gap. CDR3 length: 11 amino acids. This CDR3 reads CSARKSYEHYF. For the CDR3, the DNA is TGCAGTGCTAGAAAGAGCTACGAGCACTACTTC.

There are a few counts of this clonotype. CDR3 sequence: CASSQDPRVGETQYF. The CDR3 bases are TGCGCCAGCAGCCAAGACCCCCGCGTGGGTGAGACCCAGTACTTC. The chain recombines TRBV4-1 with TRBJ2-5; D is unclear. Germline lookup yields CDR1 MGHRA and CDR2 YSYEKL. The V and J ends lost 0 bases and 5 bases respectively, with 13 bases between them. This CDR3 has 15 residues.

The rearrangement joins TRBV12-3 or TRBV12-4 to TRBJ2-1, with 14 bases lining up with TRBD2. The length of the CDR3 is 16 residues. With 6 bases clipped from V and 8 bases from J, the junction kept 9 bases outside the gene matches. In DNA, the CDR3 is TGTGCCAGCAGGACTAGCGGGAGGGCCTCTCGTTATGAGCAGTTCTTC. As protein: CASRTSGRASRYEQFF.

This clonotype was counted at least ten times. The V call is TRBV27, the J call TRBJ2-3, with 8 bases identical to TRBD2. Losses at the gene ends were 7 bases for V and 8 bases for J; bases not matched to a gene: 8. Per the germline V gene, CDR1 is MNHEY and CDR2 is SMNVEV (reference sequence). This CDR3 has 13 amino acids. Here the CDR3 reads CASTASGSTTQYF. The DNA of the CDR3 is TGTGCCAGCACGGCCAGCGGGAGCACTACGCAGTATTTT.

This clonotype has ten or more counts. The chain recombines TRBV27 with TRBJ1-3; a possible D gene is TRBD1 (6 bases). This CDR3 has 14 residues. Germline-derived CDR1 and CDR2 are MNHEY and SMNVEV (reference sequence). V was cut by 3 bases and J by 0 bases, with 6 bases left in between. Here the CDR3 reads CASSLDSSGNTIYF. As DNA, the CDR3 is TGTGCCAGCAGTTTGGACAGCTCTGGAAACACCATATATTTT.

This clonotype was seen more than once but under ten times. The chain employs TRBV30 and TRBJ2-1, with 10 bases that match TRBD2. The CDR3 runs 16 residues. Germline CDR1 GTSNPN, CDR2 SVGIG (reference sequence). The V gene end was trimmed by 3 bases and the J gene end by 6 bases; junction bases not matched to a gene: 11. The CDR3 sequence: CAWSSAGGPLGNEQFF. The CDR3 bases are TGTGCCTGGAGCTCAGCGGGAGGGCCTCTGGGCAATGAGCAGTTCTTC. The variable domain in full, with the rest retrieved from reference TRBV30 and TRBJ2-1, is SQTIHQWPATLVQPVGSPLSLECTVEGTSNPNLYWYRQAAGRGLQLLFYSVGIGQISSEVPQNLSASRPQDRQFILSSKKLLLSDSGFYLCAWSSAGGPLGNEQFFGPGTRLTVL.